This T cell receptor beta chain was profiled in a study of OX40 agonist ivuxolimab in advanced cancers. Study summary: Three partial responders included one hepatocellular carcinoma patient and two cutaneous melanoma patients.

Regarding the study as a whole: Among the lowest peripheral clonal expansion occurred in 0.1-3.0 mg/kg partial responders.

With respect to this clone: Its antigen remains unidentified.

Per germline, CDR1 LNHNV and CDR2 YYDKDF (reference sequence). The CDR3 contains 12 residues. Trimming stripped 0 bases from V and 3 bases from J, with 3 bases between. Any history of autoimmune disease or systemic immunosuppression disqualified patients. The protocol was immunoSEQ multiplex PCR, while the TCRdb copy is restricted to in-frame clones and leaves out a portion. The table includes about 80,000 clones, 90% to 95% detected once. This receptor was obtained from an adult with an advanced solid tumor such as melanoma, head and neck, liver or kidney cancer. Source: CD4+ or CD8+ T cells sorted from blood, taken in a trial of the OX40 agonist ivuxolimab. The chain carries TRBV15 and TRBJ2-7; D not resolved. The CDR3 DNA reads TGTGCCACCAGCAGAGATTTCTACGAGCAGTACTTC. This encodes CATSRDFYEQYF.